This passage covers 20 T cell receptor beta chains from one sample sequenced in a study of radiation and T cells in renal cell carcinoma. The data were produced by immunoSEQ multiplex PCR, yet TCRdb's version contains in-frame clones alone and is incomplete. The table shows about 150,000 clones, with approximately 86% occurring only once. Time point indicated: blood 2 weeks post-SBRT. Treatment defined: 15 Gy SBRT to primary tumor, nephrectomy 4 weeks later. The sequencing here drew on blood, taken from a patient whose treatment included radiotherapy and nephrectomy. All receptors come from a woman in her forties or fifties with renal cell carcinoma.

V usage is TRBV5-6 and J usage is TRBJ2-1, with a possible D match to TRBD2 (6 bases). Germline assignment: CDR1 SGHDT and CDR2 YYEEEE. The CDR3 consists of 15 residues. V shed 4 bases and J shed 3 bases, with 14 bases lying between them. The CDR3 nucleotides read TGTGCCAGCAGCAATGGACTACCTGACTACAATGAGCAGTTCTTC. Translating it yields CASSNGLPDYNEQFF.

This chain links TRBV6-6 with TRBJ1-5; D unclear. Germline CDR1 MNHNY, CDR2 SVGAGI (reference sequence). Trimming took off 6 bases at V and 4 bases at J, with 13 bases between the two ends. This CDR3 has 14 residues. CDR3 DNA: TGTGCCAGCAGCCCGGGTCCGGGAAATCAGCCCCAGCATTTT. Translating gives CASSPGPGNQPQHF.

The rearrangement joins TRBV7-2 to TRBJ1-3; 8 bases line up with TRBD1. Germline lookup yields CDR1 SGHTA and CDR2 FQGNSA. The length of the CDR3 is 18 residues. Losses at the gene ends were 2 bases for V and 4 bases for J; bases not matched to a gene: 13. The CDR3 DNA sequence: TGTGCCAGCAGCTTACGGTATCAGGGGGCCCGTGTCGGAAACACCATATATTTT. It encodes CASSLRYQGARVGNTIYF.

This chain uses TRBV9 with TRBJ1-4; possibly TRBD1 for D (6 bases). The V gene's germline CDR1 is SGDLS and CDR2 YYNGEE. CDR3 length equals 14 residues. Trimming stripped 1 base from V and 5 bases from J, with 9 bases between. CDR3 in DNA: TGTGCCAGCAGCGTAACCACAGGGAATGAAAAACTGTTTTTT. It yields the protein CASSVTTGNEKLFF. Filled out from reference TRBV9 and TRBJ1-4, the complete variable domain reads DSGVTQTPKHLITATGQRVTLRCSPRSGDLSVYWYQQSLDQGLQFLIQYYNGEERAKGNILERFSAQQFPDLHSELNLSSLELGDSALYFCASSVTTGNEKLFFGSGTQLSVL.

The chain is built from TRBV11-2 and TRBJ1-1; D gene unclear. Germline V gives CDR1 SGHAT, CDR2 FQNNGV. This CDR3 is 13 amino acids long. The V end was cut by 1 base, the J end by 1 base, with 4 bases between. CDR3 loop: CASSLGGNTEAFF. The CDR3 DNA reads as TGTGCCAGCAGCTTAGGAGGGAACACTGAAGCTTTCTTT.

The V gene is TRBV7-9, the J gene TRBJ2-5; 7 bases fit TRBD2. The CDR3 sequence is 18 residues long. Germline CDR1 SEHNR, CDR2 FQNEAQ (reference sequence). Unmatched junction bases numbered 16, after V lost 4 bases and J lost 2 bases. CDR3 in amino acids: CASSSEGTSREAQETQYF. In DNA, the CDR3 is TGTGCCAGCAGCTCCGAGGGGACCTCCCGGGAGGCTCAAGAGACCCAGTACTTC.

The chain is built from TRBV5-5 and TRBJ1-2, with D perhaps matching TRBD1 (5 bases). In germline, CDR1 is SGHKS, CDR2 YYEKEE (reference sequence). This CDR3 comprises 16 residues. V was trimmed by 0 bases and J by 2 bases, leaving 14 bases between them. CDR3 sequence reads: CASSLEPGWANYGYTF. The CDR3 region has the DNA TGTGCCAGCAGCTTGGAGCCAGGGTGGGCAAACTATGGCTACACCTTC.

The count of this clone is one. The gene calls are TRBV19 and TRBJ2-7; 7 nucleotides agree with TRBD1. Trimming cost V 5 bases and J 5 bases; bases outside gene matches: 9. The CDR3 sequence is 14 residues long. Germline V gives CDR1 LNHDA, CDR2 SQIVND (reference sequence). The CDR3 spells CASSSDRVKDEQYF. In nucleotides, the CDR3 is TGTGCCAGTAGTTCTGACAGGGTCAAAGACGAGCAGTACTTC.

Only one count was recorded for this clone. The V call is TRBV2, the J call TRBJ2-6; D gene ambiguous. This CDR3 spans 14 amino acids. Germline assignment: CDR1 SNHLY and CDR2 FYNNEI. V was shortened by 10 bases and J by 0 bases, with 10 bases between the two germline ends. The CDR3 reads CATATDSGANVLTF. The CDR3, as DNA: TGTGCCACTGCCACGGACTCTGGGGCCAACGTCCTGACTTTC.

This chain links TRBV19 with TRBJ1-4, with unresolved D. V lost 4 bases and J 0 bases, leaving 9 bases between the germline ends. The CDR3 consists of 15 residues. Germline V gene lookup returns CDR1 LNHDA and CDR2 SQIVND (reference sequence). The CDR3 is CASSTLSATNEKLFF. The CDR3 coding sequence is TGTGCCAGTAGTACCCTTTCGGCAACTAATGAAAAACTGTTTTTT.

With respect to this clone: Germline and junction disagree at one end, which may indicate a read error. The DNA of the CDR3 is TGTGCCAGCAGCTCGACGTTTCAGGGGCCCGTGGTCTTC. Amino acid sequence: CASSSTFQGPVVF. The rearrangement uses TRBV5-4 and TRBJ2-7, with D possibly matching TRBD1 (6 bases). The CDR3 covers 13 residues. The germline V gene encodes CDR1 SGHNT and CDR2 YYREEE (reference sequence).

The V gene is TRBV7-9, the J gene TRBJ1-1, with D unresolved. Germline lookup yields CDR1 SEHNR and CDR2 FQNEAQ (reference sequence). V lost 9 bases and J lost 0, with 14 bases in between. The CDR3 spans 14 residues. The CDR3 loop is CASKSPLLNTEAFF. For the CDR3, the DNA is TGTGCCAGTAAGAGCCCACTATTGAACACTGAAGCTTTCTTT.

The V call is TRBV4-3, the J call TRBJ1-2, with 7 bases identical to TRBD1. Germline V lookup: CDR1 LGHNA, CDR2 YSLEER. The CDR3 has 16 residues. The trim removed 0 bases at V and 5 bases at J, leaving 9 bases unmatched. CDR3 bases: TGCGCCAGCAGCCAAGATCCGCAGGGGGGAAGGTATGGCTACACCTTC. Translated, it gives CASSQDPQGGRYGYTF.

J is TRBJ1-1 and V is TRBV5-4, with TRBD1 matching 9 bases. Germline CDR1 is SGHNT and CDR2 is YYREEE (reference sequence). The CDR3 covers 15 residues. The trim removed 4 bases at V and 7 bases at J, leaving 11 bases unmatched. CDR3 sequence reads: CASSEDRGLSHEAFF. The DNA for the CDR3 is TGTGCCAGCAGCGAGGACAGGGGCCTCTCACATGAAGCTTTCTTT.

On this clone itself: This likely came from a read error, as a far larger clone is one base away. V usage is TRBV7-2 and J usage is TRBJ1-2, with 7 positions matching TRBD1. The germline V gene has CDR1 SGHTA and CDR2 FQGNSA. CDR3 length equals 17 residues. In nucleotides, the CDR3 is TGTGCCGGCAGCGGTCCCGGGACAGAAACTTCTAACTATGGCTACACCTTC. Translation gives CAGSGPGTETSNYGYTF.

This rearrangement joins TRBV6-6 to TRBJ2-7; D possibly matches TRBD1 or TRBD2 (6 bases each). Germline V gene sequence: CDR1 MNHNY, CDR2 SVGAGI (reference sequence). The CDR3 is 15 residues long. V lost 0 bases and J lost 1, with 10 bases in between. CDR3 nucleotides: TGTGCCAGCAGTTACTCGACAGGACTATCCTACGAGCAGTACTTC. Amino acids: CASSYSTGLSYEQYF.

The rearrangement links TRBV6-5 to TRBJ1-2; 8 positions agree with TRBD1. CDR1 is MNHEY and CDR2 is SVGAGI in the germline V gene. The CDR3 sequence is 15 residues long. The V segment lost 1 base and the J segment 7 bases; nucleotides outside the gene matches: 8. CDR3 region: CASSYLVQGASGYTF. The CDR3 coding sequence is TGTGCCAGCAGTTACTTAGTTCAGGGGGCGAGTGGCTACACCTTC.

This clone was detected a few times. The gene calls are TRBV25-1 and TRBJ1-2; no clear D gene. The CDR3 totals 13 residues. The V and J ends lost 6 bases and 8 bases respectively, with 16 bases between them. Germline CDR1 MGHDK, CDR2 SYGVNS. The DNA of the CDR3 is TGTGCCAGCAGCGAGAGGGATTCGCGGGGCTACACCTTC. Translation: CASSERDSRGYTF.

The DNA for the CDR3 is TGTGCCATCAGTGAGGAAAAGGGGGGAGAGGGCTACACCTTC. This translates into CAISEEKGGEGYTF. The chain links TRBV10-3 to TRBJ1-2; D may be TRBD1 (6 bases). The CDR3 is 14 amino acids. Germline-derived CDR1 and CDR2 are ENHRY and SYGVKD. With 2 bases removed from V and 8 bases from J, the gap between germline ends came to 15 bases.

The chain uses TRBV11-2 and TRBJ2-7; the D is unclear. CDR1 and CDR2 from the germline V gene are SGHAT and FQNNGV. The CDR3 runs 10 residues. V lost 9 bases, J lost 2 bases, and 5 bases lay in between. CDR3 sequence (DNA): TGTGCCAGTCCGACCTACGAGCAGTACTTC. Translating gives CASPTYEQYF.